What follows are 8 T cell receptor beta chains derived from one specimen sequenced in a study of T cell clonality in common variable immunodeficiency. Sequenced by immunoSEQ multiplex PCR; TCRdb stores in-frame clones only, minus some. The sample contains about 60,000 clones, none of them singletons. Material: peripheral blood mononuclear cells. These TCRs come from a person aged 18 to 69 in good health.

There are many counts of this clone. The CDR3 end falls 3 residues outside the read, so it is completed with the germline J gene. The V call is TRBV5-1, the J call TRBJ1-4; a weak D match, TRBD1 (6 bases). With 2 bases removed from V and 2 bases from J, the gap between germline ends came to 13 bases. The CDR3 covers 16 residues. Germline CDR1 is SGHRS and CDR2 is YFSETQ. The chain's CDR3 is CASSFGGAVTNEKLFF. The DNA read from the CDR3 is TGCGCCAGCAGCTTTGGGGGGGCTGTCACTAATGAAAAA.

This clone was picked up many times. The CDR3 end falls 3 residues outside the read, so it is completed with the germline J gene. The rearrangement joins TRBV16 to TRBJ2-1, with D unclear. CDR1 is KGHSY, CDR2 FQNENV, per germline. The CDR3 extends over 14 amino acids. Trimming cost V 2 bases and J 7 bases, with 12 bases left between them. Partial CDR3 DNA: TGTGCCAGCAGCCAAGATAGCCGGGTGAATGAG. Amino acid sequence: CASSQDSRVNE. The full CDR3 sequence reads CASSQDSRVNEQFF.

This clone appeared a few times. From the germline J gene comes the end of the CDR3, since the read stops 3 residues before it. The chain has TRBV10-2 and TRBJ1-5, with D perhaps matching TRBD1 (5 bases). The germline V gene encodes CDR1 WSHSY and CDR2 SAAADI. The CDR3 covers 17 residues. The V gene lost 4 bases and the J gene lost 9 bases, with 25 bases spanning the gap. This CDR3 reads CASSGASGGSGFGPQHF. The sequenced part of the CDR3 DNA is TGCGCCAGCAGTGGAGCCTCCGGGGGGTCGGGTTTTGGGCCC.

This clone was observed a few times. Read sequence stops 3 residues before the CDR3 end, and the germline J gene provides the missing end. This chain connects TRBV5-1 to TRBJ2-7; D unclear. The length of the CDR3 is 13 residues. V was clipped by 4 bases and J by 2 bases, with 10 bases between them. CDR1 is SGHRS, CDR2 YFSETQ, per germline. The DNA read from the CDR3 is TGCGCCAGCAGCCCAGCGCGCACCTACGAG. Encoded protein: CASSPARTYE. In full, the CDR3 is CASSPARTYEQYF.

The table lists this clone with many counts. The sequenced fragment ends 3 residues before the CDR3 boundary, so the rest is inferred from the germline J gene. This rearrangement joins TRBV15 to TRBJ2-3, with a weak D call TRBD2 (5 bases). Trimming shortened V by 3 bases and J by 1 base, and 11 bases separated the two germline ends. Germline-derived CDR1 and CDR2 are LNHNV and YYDKDF (reference sequence). The length of the CDR3 is 15 residues. The CDR3 loop reads CATSSRTYRTDTQYF. The sequenced part of the CDR3 DNA is TGTGCCACCAGCAGTAGGACTTATCGCACAGATACG.

This clone was seen ten or more times. The read halts 3 residues ahead of the CDR3 end, with the missing end drawn from the germline J gene. V is TRBV7-3 and J is TRBJ2-2, with D possibly TRBD2 on 5 matching bases. V lost 3 bases, J lost 1 base, and 9 bases lay in between. From germline, CDR1 is SGHTA and CDR2 FQGTGA. The CDR3 is made up of 15 amino acids. The CDR3 spells CASSFDRGNTGELFF. CDR3 DNA, as far as it was read: TGTGCCAGCAGCTTCGATCGGGGGAACACCGGGGAG.

This clone came up many times. The CDR3 is cut off 3 residues early in the read; its end comes from the germline J gene. This chain links TRBV19 with TRBJ1-2; the D gene is possibly TRBD1 (6 bases). V was shortened by 3 bases and J by 3 bases, with 17 bases between the two germline ends. Germline assignment: CDR1 LNHDA and CDR2 SQIVND (reference sequence). The CDR3 runs 16 residues. The CDR3: CASSMGATPKDYGYTF. The sequenced part of the CDR3 DNA is TGTGCCAGTAGTATGGGGGCGACACCAAAGGACTATGGC.

This clone was seen at least ten times. The CDR3 end lies 3 residues beyond the end of the read and is filled in from the germline J gene. The chain uses TRBV28 and TRBJ1-4; no clear D gene. Trimming removed 6 bases at V and 8 bases at J, with 16 bases between. This CDR3 is 14 amino acids long. Germline V gives CDR1 MDHEN, CDR2 SYDVKM. This chain's CDR3 is CASSFDVLREKLFF. CDR3 DNA (partial): TGTGCCAGCAGCTTCGACGTGTTGCGGGAAAAA.